This T cell receptor beta chain was identified during a study of OX40 agonist ivuxolimab in advanced cancers. At the level of the whole study: Ivuxolimab was an agonistic, fully human IgG2 monoclonal antibody directed against OX40 (CD134), a costimulatory receptor. Of the 50 to 55 dose-escalation patients, hepatocellular carcinoma was present in roughly 19, melanoma in approximately 15, renal cell carcinoma in 9 and head and neck cancer in 9. Patients were allowed to have had prior anti-PD-1, anti-PD-L1 or anti-CTLA-4 therapy, and more than 30% of the dose-escalation patients had previously received checkpoint inhibitors. Peripheral TCRbeta sequencing was intended to test whether TCR sequence diversity was altered and clonal T-cell expansion was caused by ivuxolimab. The monotherapy dose-escalation portion (N = 52 patients) of the phase I ivuxolimab trial is reported in the paper. A male proportion of nearly 85% and a mean age of 60 years, ranging from about 20 to 85, were recorded for the dose-escalation cohort. Partial responses occurred in three dose-escalation patients, of whom one had hepatocellular carcinoma and two had cutaneous melanoma. Intravenous ivuxolimab was administered to patients every 2 weeks at six dose levels: 0.01, 0.1, 0.3, 1.5, 3 and 10 mg/kg. Study-level results and caveats: After ivuxolimab, expanded clones were on average more numerous among CD8+ T cells than among CD4+ T cells. Low levels of normalized T-cell clonal expansion were also seen in some nonresponding patients. Partial responders in the 0.1-3.0 mg/kg groups had among the lowest normalized peripheral clonal expansion, especially among CD8+ T cells. At doses from 0.1 to 3.0 mg/kg, clonal expansion was seen in both CD4+ and CD8+ blood T cells between baseline and week 6. Which antigens the clonally expanded peripheral T cells were specific for was not determined.

With regard to this clone: Its antigen remains undetermined. No base qualities exist here, and no much larger clone lies one base off it.

To sequence the TCRbeta CDR3 region, genomic DNA was isolated from the sorted cells. The immunoSEQ Assay was used for sequencing of TCRbeta CDR3 regions. Sourced from immuneACCESS, this table was stored by TCRdb with only in-frame sequences that have V and J called. A share of the clones is absent; for the studies checked, an unresolved V gene accounts for under half, and the remainder has no known explanation. The sample includes about 63,000 clones, with roughly 73% observed a single time. The ten largest clones represent about 1.6% of the sample. Patients with autoimmune disease history or receiving systemic immunosuppression were excluded from the trial. Peripheral blood for TCR sequencing was collected from all dose cohorts at baseline, on cycle 4 day 1, and on cycle 7 day 1. The samples were drawn from a first-in-human, open-label, multicenter phase I dose-escalation trial of ivuxolimab. Adults with locally advanced or metastatic melanoma, renal cell carcinoma, hepatocellular carcinoma or head and neck squamous cell carcinoma were enrolled in the trial. CD4+ and CD8+ T cells were sorted separately from peripheral blood before TCR sequencing.

The sequence came from an adult with an advanced solid tumor such as melanoma, head and neck, liver or kidney cancer. Sequencing used CD4+ or CD8+ T cells sorted from blood, obtained in a trial of the OX40 agonist ivuxolimab.

The DNA sequence follows: TGTGCCAGCAGAGCGCTGAGCTCCTACAATGAGCAGTTCTTC. Translated, this is CASRALSSYNEQFF. This chain joins TRBV27 to TRBJ2-1, with no reliable assignment of the D segment. Counted from cysteine to phenylalanine, this CDR3 has 14 amino acids. The kept DNA is CDR3 alone, 42 bases in frame from the first base. The germline V gene encodes CDR1 MNHEY and CDR2 SMNVEV (reference sequence). Deletion took 6 bases off V and 0 bases off J, with a span of 9 bases between the germline ends.